Below are 10 T cell receptor beta chains sequenced from a single sample in a study of blood T cells in healthy people across ages. With a J-beta primer mix and a sample-barcoded 5' primer, a second PCR ran about 6 to 11 cycles. TCRdb re-derived calls from the 5' RACE reads in MiXCR, one entry per CDR3 protein. The sample holds 630,000 or so distinct CDR3 sequences; about 30% are singletons and the top ten take about 15%. Sample: blood. The source of these receptors is a woman aged 80 or older in good health.

There are many counts of this clonotype. A much larger clone lies one base from this, so it may be a read error. The V call is TRBV13, the J call TRBJ2-5; the match to TRBD1 covers 10 bases. CDR3 size: 15 residues. V gave up 5 bases and J gave up 11 bases; unmatched junction bases: 14. Germline assignment: CDR1 PRHDT and CDR2 FYEKMQ (reference sequence). The CDR3 DNA follows: TGTGCCAGCAGCCCGGGACAGGGGAGGCTGAATGAGCAGTACTTC. Translated: CASSPGQGRLNEQYF.

There are many counts of this clonotype. The gene calls are TRBV7-9 and TRBJ2-3, with 10 positions matching TRBD2. The V gene's germline CDR1 is SEHNR and CDR2 FQNEAQ (reference sequence). The junction had 7 bases not matched to a gene; V was cut back by 4 bases and J by 3 bases. The CDR3 sequence is 16 residues long. The CDR3 DNA follows: TGTGCCAGCAGCTCCGATACTAGCGGGGTAACAGATACGCAGTATTTT. Translated: CASSSDTSGVTDTQYF.

As regards this clonotype: A read error may be the cause here, since a much bigger clone is one base away. This chain links TRBV9 with TRBJ2-1; D may be TRBD1 or TRBD2 (6 bases each). The CDR3 is made up of 16 amino acids. With 1 base removed from V and 4 bases from J, the gap between germline ends came to 15 bases. The germline V gene encodes CDR1 SGDLS and CDR2 YYNGEE. DNA of the CDR3: TGTGCCAGCAGCGTACAAGGGGGGCAAGGTTACAATGAGCAGTTCTTC. The encoded protein is CASSVQGGQGYNEQFF.

This clonotype has a count of ten or more. The J gene is TRBJ2-1, the V gene TRBV5-1; D gene uncertain. Germline loops: CDR1 SGHRS, CDR2 YFSETQ. The length of the CDR3 is 16 residues. Deletions cut 4 bases from V and 0 bases from J, with 14 bases between. CDR3 DNA sequence: TGCGCCAGCAGCGTGAATCCACGGAGCTCCTACAATGAGCAGTTCTTC. As protein: CASSVNPRSSYNEQFF.

The genes are TRBV7-2 and TRBJ1-2; unclear D gene. From germline, CDR1 is SGHTA and CDR2 FQGNSA. Trimming shortened V by 1 base and J by 12 bases, and 15 bases separated the two germline ends. CDR3 length: 13 amino acids. The CDR3 DNA sequence: TGTGCCAGCAGCTTAGGTAATCAGGCGATCCACACCTTC. Amino acids: CASSLGNQAIHTF.

The CDR3 nucleotides are TGTGCCAGCAGCTCCCGACTAGGTGAGCAGTTCTTC. It is translated as CASSSRLGEQFF. The chain employs TRBV7-9 and TRBJ2-1; a weak D match, TRBD2 (6 bases). From germline, CDR1 is SEHNR and CDR2 FQNEAQ (reference sequence). Trimming left V 4 bases short and J 9 bases short, with 10 bases between. CDR3 size: 12 residues.

The sample holds many counts of this clonotype. The chain has TRBV15 and TRBJ2-1, with D maybe TRBD1 (6 bases). V lost 2 bases, J lost 4 bases, and 9 bases lay in between. In germline, CDR1 is LNHNV, CDR2 YYDKDF (reference sequence). This CDR3 has 14 residues. CDR3: CATSRQGSYNEQFF. CDR3 bases: TGTGCCACCAGCAGACAGGGGTCGTACAATGAGCAGTTCTTC.

This chain joins TRBV3-1 and TRBJ2-3; TRBD2 agrees at 11 bases. Unmatched junction bases numbered 15, after V lost 4 bases and J lost 0 bases. CDR1 and CDR2 (germline): LGHDT, YNNKEL (reference sequence). The CDR3 is 20 amino acids. DNA for the CDR3: TGTGCCAGCAGCCCCGGGGGGCGGGCTAGCGGGGGGCCTAGCACAGATACGCAGTATTTT. Translating gives CASSPGGRASGGPSTDTQYF.

CDR3 DNA sequence: TGTGCCAGCAGTATCAGAAACACAGATACGCAGTATTTT. Amino acids: CASSIRNTDTQYF. V gene TRBV27 combines with J gene TRBJ2-3; the D is unclear. The CDR3 sequence is 13 residues long. The V end lost 5 bases, the J end lost 2 bases, and 8 bases lay between the germline ends. Germline V gives CDR1 MNHEY, CDR2 SMNVEV (reference sequence).

The chain combines TRBV6-6 with TRBJ1-5; D remains unclear. This CDR3 comprises 15 residues. The germline V gene encodes CDR1 MNHNY and CDR2 SVGAGI (reference sequence). V lost 0 bases to trimming and J lost 9 bases, with 15 bases between them. The CDR3: CASSYSRTSVGPQHF. The CDR3 DNA follows: TGTGCCAGCAGTTACTCGAGAACGTCCGTGGGGCCCCAGCATTTT.